What follows are 30 T cell receptor beta chains derived from one specimen sequenced in a study of blood T cells in healthy people across ages. Next came a second PCR, run for 7 to 11 cycles, which used a sample-barcoded 5' primer along with a J-beta primer mix. In TCRdb, the 5' RACE reads were re-called with MiXCR into one record per CDR3 protein. The sample holds some 880,000 distinct CDR3 sequences, 35% to 40% seen once. Specimen: blood. The receptors come from a young man in good health.

Concerning this clonotype itself: Relative to the germline gene, one junction end is altered; a read error may explain this. V usage is TRBV6-5 and J usage is TRBJ1-1; D not certain. The CDR3 consists of 13 residues. Germline assignment: CDR1 MNHEY and CDR2 SVGAGI. The CDR3 bases are TGTGCCAGCAGTGACTCGGAGAACACTGAAGCTTTCTTT. Its protein is CASSDSENTEAFF.

The V gene is TRBV6-2 or TRBV6-3, the J gene TRBJ2-1; TRBD2 might be the D (5 bases). The V end was cut by 2 bases, the J end by 1 base, with 9 bases between. The CDR3 sequence is 15 residues long. Germline V gene lookup returns CDR1 MNHEY and CDR2 SVGEGT. This CDR3 reads CASSYSGASYNEQFF. CDR3 nucleotides: TGTGCCAGCAGTTACAGCGGAGCTTCCTACAATGAGCAGTTCTTC.

The chain uses TRBV20-1 and TRBJ2-7, with a tentative D call TRBD2 (6 bases). CDR1 and CDR2 (germline): DFQATT, SNEGSKA (reference sequence). This CDR3 spans 15 amino acids. Trimming left V 0 bases short and J 7 bases short, with 19 bases between. CDR3 in DNA: TGCAGTGCTAGAGAGCGGGGCGCTTTTACCAATGAGCAGTACTTC. The encoded protein is CSARERGAFTNEQYF.

This clonotype occurred once. The rearrangement links TRBV20-1 to TRBJ2-5, with D uncertain. CDR3 length: 12 amino acids. Germline loops: CDR1 DFQATT, CDR2 SNEGSKA (reference sequence). The V gene lost 3 bases and the J gene lost 5 bases, with 10 bases spanning the gap. CDR3 bases: TGCAGTGCTAGGCGGTGGGCCGAGACCCAGTACTTC. It encodes CSARRWAETQYF.

The genes are TRBV6-5 and TRBJ2-1; D ambiguous. CDR3 length: 12 residues. The ends were cut back, 5 bases at V and 7 bases at J, with 9 bases in the middle. CDR1 and CDR2 (germline): MNHEY, SVGAGI. This chain's CDR3 is CASSGRHNEQFF. CDR3 in DNA: TGTGCCAGCAGTGGCAGGCATAATGAGCAGTTCTTC.

This clonotype came up many times. One end of the junction is discordant with germline, which a read error may explain. The CDR3: CASSLGGPNTEAFF. CDR3 coding DNA: TGTGCCAGCAGTTTAGGGGGGCCGAACACTGAAGCTTTCTTT. J is TRBJ1-1 and V is TRBV7-2; D is perhaps TRBD1 (6 bases). The germline CDR1 and CDR2 sequences are SGHTA and FQGNSA. This CDR3 is 14 amino acids long.

This clonotype has a count of ten or more. V gene TRBV29-1 combines with J gene TRBJ2-5; no definite D call. Deletions cut 1 base from V and 2 bases from J, with 11 bases between. The germline CDR1 and CDR2 sequences are SQVTM and ANQGSEA. The CDR3 is 14 residues long. The CDR3 loop is CSVEGAPRQETQYF. The DNA of the CDR3 is TGCAGCGTTGAAGGAGCTCCTAGACAAGAGACCCAGTACTTC.

The chain joins TRBV19 to TRBJ2-3; D ambiguous. Per germline, CDR1 LNHDA and CDR2 SQIVND (reference sequence). V was shortened by 3 bases and J by 0 bases, with 10 bases between the two germline ends. CDR3 size: 15 residues. The CDR3, as DNA: TGTGCCAGTAGTATCGTGGGCTCCAGCACAGATACGCAGTATTTT. It translates to CASSIVGSSTDTQYF.

The chain couples TRBV5-1 to TRBJ2-3; D not certain. Germline lookup yields CDR1 SGHRS and CDR2 YFSETQ. The CDR3 loop spans 14 amino acids. The V end was cut by 0 bases, the J end by 4 bases, with 9 bases between. The CDR3 DNA follows: TGCGCCAGCAGCTTGGAACCGGTGGCAGATACGCAGTATTTT. Translating it yields CASSLEPVADTQYF.

The rearrangement uses TRBV28 and TRBJ2-1; D might be TRBD2 (5 bases). The CDR3 has 13 residues. Germline V gives CDR1 MDHEN, CDR2 SYDVKM. The ends were cut back, 9 bases at V and 10 bases at J, with 19 bases in the middle. For the CDR3, the DNA is TGTGCCAGTACCAGCCGGGGTTTTGGGGAGCAGTTCTTC. It translates to CASTSRGFGEQFF.

The chain carries TRBV6-1 and TRBJ1-2; 9 nucleotides agree with TRBD1. Looked up from germline, CDR1 is MNHNS and CDR2 is SASEGT. Trimming took 2 bases from V and 5 from J; bases not matched to a gene: 9. The CDR3 consists of 16 residues. In DNA, the CDR3 is TGTGCCAGCAGTGAAACCGCGGGACAGGGACCGTATGGCTACACCTTC. This sequence encodes CASSETAGQGPYGYTF.

There are a few counts of this clonotype. The chain is built from TRBV4-2 and TRBJ1-2; unclear D gene. From germline, CDR1 is LGHNA and CDR2 YNFKEQ. The ends were cut back, 0 bases at V and 0 bases at J, with 8 bases in the middle. This CDR3 region has 15 residues. Here the CDR3 reads CASSQDLLANYGYTF. The CDR3 nucleotides read TGTGCCAGCAGCCAAGATTTGTTAGCTAACTATGGCTACACCTTC.

The chain uses TRBV6-1 and TRBJ2-3; 10 positions agree with TRBD2. The CDR3 extends over 17 amino acids. Looked up from germline, CDR1 is MNHNS and CDR2 is SASEGT. Trimming cost V 7 bases and J 2 bases; bases outside gene matches: 12. The CDR3: CASTDRLAGVVTDTQYF. The CDR3 DNA reads TGTGCCAGCACCGACAGGCTAGCGGGGGTCGTCACAGATACGCAGTATTTT.

This clonotype was counted ten times or more. The chain links TRBV6-2 or TRBV6-3 to TRBJ2-7; D could derive from TRBD1 or TRBD2 (5 bases each). The CDR3 is made up of 16 amino acids. The germline gives CDR1 MNHEY, CDR2 SVGEGT. Trimming took off 5 bases at V and 0 bases at J, with 17 bases between the two ends. The CDR3 DNA is TGTGCCAGCAGTGACGACCGGGACGGAAGCTCCTACGAGCAGTACTTC. Protein: CASSDDRDGSSYEQYF.

Comments on this clonotype: Possible read error: a much larger clone is one base away. The chain joins TRBV4-2 to TRBJ2-1; D unclear. The CDR3 totals 14 residues. Per the germline V gene, CDR1 is LGHNA and CDR2 is YNFKEQ. CDR3 in DNA: TGTGCCAGCAACCAAGATCGTGGGTACAATGAGCAGTTCTTC. It specifies CASNQDRGYNEQFF.

The rearrangement uses TRBV7-2 and TRBJ2-1; possible D gene TRBD2, 5 bases. The CDR3 has 16 residues. Trimming cost V 0 bases and J 0 bases, with 9 bases left between them. CDR1 and CDR2 (germline): SGHTA, FQGNSA. The CDR3 DNA reads as TGTGCCAGCAGCTTAGCTGGGCGGGTCTCCTACAATGAGCAGTTCTTC. Translation: CASSLAGRVSYNEQFF.

This clonotype was detected a few times. The chain carries TRBV3-1 and TRBJ2-7, with D perhaps matching TRBD1 or TRBD2 (6 bases each). The CDR3 runs to 15 residues. Germline V gene data show CDR1 as LGHDT and CDR2 as YNNKEL (reference sequence). Deletions cut 4 bases from V and 2 bases from J, with 15 bases between. In nucleotides, the CDR3 is TGTGCCAGCAGCCCTGGACGGGGGCTTGCCTACGAGCAGTACTTC. Translating it yields CASSPGRGLAYEQYF.

This clonotype was seen at least ten times. The chain is built from TRBV20-1 and TRBJ2-3; 12 bases map to TRBD1. Germline V gene data show CDR1 as DFQATT and CDR2 as SNEGSKA (reference sequence). With V trimmed by 6 bases and J by 4 bases, 11 bases remained unmatched. The CDR3 runs to 16 residues. Here the CDR3 reads CSAPVRDRGQSDTQYF. The CDR3 coding sequence is TGCAGTGCCCCAGTCCGGGACAGGGGGCAATCAGATACGCAGTATTTT.

This clonotype was counted a few times. The chain carries TRBV9 and TRBJ2-5; D is unclear. V lost 4 bases to trimming and J lost 7 bases, with 23 bases between them. Germline lookup yields CDR1 SGDLS and CDR2 YYNGEE. This CDR3 has 16 residues. The DNA for the CDR3 is TGTGCCAGCAGCTTCGAACCCCTAGTTACGGTAACGACCCAGTACTTC. It encodes CASSFEPLVTVTTQYF.

This clonotype was detected many times. The rearrangement links TRBV6-2 or TRBV6-3 to TRBJ1-5; D is ambiguous. CDR3 length equals 14 residues. Germline lookup yields CDR1 MNHEY and CDR2 SVGEGT. V lost 4 bases, J lost 0 bases, and 7 bases lay in between. The CDR3 DNA is TGTGCCAGCAGTTCAAAATATAGCAATCAGCCCCAGCATTTT. It encodes CASSSKYSNQPQHF.

This clonotype was seen a handful of times. The chain joins TRBV20-1 to TRBJ2-3; 7 positions agree with TRBD2. The germline gives CDR1 DFQATT, CDR2 SNEGSKA (reference sequence). This CDR3 is built from 18 residues. V gave up 0 bases and J gave up 6 bases; unmatched junction bases: 18. The CDR3 DNA is TGCAGTGCTAGAGATCAGGGAGGTCTGGGGGGGGAGGTGGATACGCAGTATTTT. Protein product: CSARDQGGLGGEVDTQYF.

This rearrangement joins TRBV5-1 to TRBJ1-1, with 8 bases aligning to TRBD1. V dropped 0 bases and J dropped 0; count of bases not matched to a gene: 4. The CDR3 is 16 residues long. Germline-derived CDR1 and CDR2 are SGHRS and YFSETQ. DNA of the CDR3: TGCGCCAGCAGCTTGGCGACAGGGGTCTTGAACACTGAAGCTTTCTTT. It yields the protein CASSLATGVLNTEAFF. The full variable domain, in which reference TRBV5-1 and TRBJ1-1 provide the parts outside the CDR3, is KAGVTQTPRYLIKTRGQQVTLSCSPISGHRSVSWYQQTPGQGLQFLFEYFSETQRNKGNFPGRFSGRQFSNSRSEMNVSTLELGDSALYLCASSLATGVLNTEAFFGQGTRLTVV.

The genes are TRBV20-1 and TRBJ2-5; TRBD1 might be the D (6 bases). CDR1 and CDR2 from the germline V gene are DFQATT and SNEGSKA (reference sequence). The V gene lost 1 base and the J gene lost 3 bases, with 12 bases spanning the gap. This CDR3 is built from 14 residues. The DNA of the CDR3 is TGCAGTGCTAGAGGAGGACAGTTGGAAGAGACCCAGTACTTC. Translated, it gives CSARGGQLEETQYF.

This clonotype was counted a few times. V gene TRBV9 combines with J gene TRBJ2-3, with TRBD2 identical over 8 bases. V gave up 2 bases and J gave up 2 bases; unmatched junction bases: 4. Germline CDR1 and CDR2: SGDLS and YYNGEE. The CDR3 is 15 amino acids. CDR3 sequence: CASSVGLATTDTQYF. Here the CDR3 DNA reads TGTGCCAGCAGCGTTGGACTAGCTACCACAGATACGCAGTATTTT.

The V gene is TRBV4-1, the J gene TRBJ2-6, with 10 positions matching TRBD1. J was trimmed by 0 bases and V by 0 bases; bases with no gene match: 11. Looked up from germline, CDR1 is MGHRA and CDR2 is YSYEKL. The CDR3 is 21 residues long. The CDR3 DNA reads TGCGCCAGCAGCCAAGATAGGGTAGGGGGACAGGGGAGCTCTGGGGCCAACGTCCTGACTTTC. It yields the protein CASSQDRVGGQGSSGANVLTF.

V usage is TRBV4-3 and J usage is TRBJ1-5, with D perhaps matching TRBD1 (5 bases). This CDR3 is 19 amino acids long. The germline V gene has CDR1 LGHNA and CDR2 YSLEER. V lost 0 bases and J 6 bases, leaving 24 bases between the germline ends. The CDR3 DNA reads as TGCGCCAGCAGCCAAGATCTCGGTTTAGGTTGGGGGGTCAGTCAGCCCCAGCATTTT. It yields the protein CASSQDLGLGWGVSQPQHF.

V usage is TRBV12-3 or TRBV12-4 and J usage is TRBJ1-1, with a tentative D call TRBD1 (6 bases). The V end was cut by 6 bases, the J end by 9 bases, with 23 bases between. The CDR3 has 15 amino acids. The CDR3 reads CASSRGAGARGKAFF. The CDR3 region has the DNA TGTGCCAGCAGCCGGGGGGCAGGGGCGCGGGGGAAAGCTTTCTTT.

CDR3: CSARPPGGQPQHF. CDR3 DNA: TGCAGTGCTAGACCTCCGGGGGGACAGCCCCAGCATTTT. This chain connects TRBV20-1 to TRBJ1-5, with D possibly TRBD1 on 5 matching bases. The germline V and J ends were trimmed by 2 bases and 7 bases, with 12 bases remaining between them. Germline loops: CDR1 DFQATT, CDR2 SNEGSKA (reference sequence). The CDR3 is made up of 13 amino acids.

The gene calls are TRBV2 and TRBJ2-4, with D unresolved. Trimming took 2 bases from V and 5 from J, leaving 13 bases between them. CDR1 SNHLY and CDR2 FYNNEI come from the germline V gene. The CDR3 spans 15 residues. The CDR3 region is CASSEIAAVQNIQYF. CDR3 nucleotide sequence: TGTGCCAGCAGTGAAATAGCAGCAGTCCAAAACATTCAGTACTTC.

This clonotype was seen a handful of times. The chain couples TRBV20-1 to TRBJ2-1; 8 bases fit TRBD2. CDR3 length equals 14 residues. V trimming: 5 bases; J trimming: 5 bases; junction bases outside the gene matches: 8. CDR1 is DFQATT, CDR2 SNEGSKA, per germline (reference sequence). This chain's CDR3 is CSAPPKRGHNEQFF. The CDR3 DNA reads as TGCAGTGCTCCCCCTAAGCGGGGGCACAATGAGCAGTTCTTC.